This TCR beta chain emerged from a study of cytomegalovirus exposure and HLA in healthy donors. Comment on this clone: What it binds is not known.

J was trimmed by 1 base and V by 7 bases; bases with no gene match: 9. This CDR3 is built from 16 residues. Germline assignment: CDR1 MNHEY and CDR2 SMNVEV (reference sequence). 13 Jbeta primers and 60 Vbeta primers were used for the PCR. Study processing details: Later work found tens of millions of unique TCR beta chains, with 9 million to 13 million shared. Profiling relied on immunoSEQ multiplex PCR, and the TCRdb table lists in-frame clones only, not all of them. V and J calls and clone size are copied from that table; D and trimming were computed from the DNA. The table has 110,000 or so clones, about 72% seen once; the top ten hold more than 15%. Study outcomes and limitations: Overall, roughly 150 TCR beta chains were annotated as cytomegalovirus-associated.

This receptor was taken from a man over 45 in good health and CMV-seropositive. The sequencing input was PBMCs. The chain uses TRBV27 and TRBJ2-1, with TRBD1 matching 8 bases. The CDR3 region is CASTLRGLTSYNEQFF. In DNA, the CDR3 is TGTGCCAGCACCCTCAGGGGGCTCACTTCCTACAATGAGCAGTTCTTC.